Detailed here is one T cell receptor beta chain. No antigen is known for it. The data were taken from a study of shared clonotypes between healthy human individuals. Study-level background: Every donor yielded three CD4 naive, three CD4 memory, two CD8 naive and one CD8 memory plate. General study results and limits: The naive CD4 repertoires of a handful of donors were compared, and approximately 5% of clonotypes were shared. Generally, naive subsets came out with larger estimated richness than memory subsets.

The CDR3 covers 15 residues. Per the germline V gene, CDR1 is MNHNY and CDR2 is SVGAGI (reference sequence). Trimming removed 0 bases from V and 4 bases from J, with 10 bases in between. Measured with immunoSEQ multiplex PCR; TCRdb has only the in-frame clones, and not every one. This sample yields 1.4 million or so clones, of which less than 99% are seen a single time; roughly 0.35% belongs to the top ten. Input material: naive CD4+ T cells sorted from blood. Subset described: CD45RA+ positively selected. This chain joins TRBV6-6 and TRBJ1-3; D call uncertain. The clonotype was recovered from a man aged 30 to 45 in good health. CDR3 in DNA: TGTGCCAGCAGTTACTCGGCCCAATTCGGAAACACCATATATTTT. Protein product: CASSYSAQFGNTIYF.